Given below is one T cell receptor beta chain in context. The antigen remains unidentified. This record comes from a study of a mutant IDH1 vaccine in newly diagnosed glioma. For the study at large: Of the patients given treatment, about 62% were male and 37.5% were female, and a mean age of about 44 years was recorded. Whole-study results and caveats: In around 93% of patients, immune responses induced by the vaccine occurred.

Germline-derived CDR1 and CDR2 are SNHLY and FYNNEI. The V gene lost 5 bases and the J gene lost 2 bases, with 13 bases spanning the gap. The CDR3 spans 15 residues. Only in-frame clones appear in the TCRdb table, and some are missing; sequencing was by immunoSEQ multiplex PCR. In the table there are some 56,000 clones, more than 90% of which are singletons. Stated time point: baseline, week 1 (first vaccination visit). Treatment described: pre-vaccination baseline after standard-of-care therapy. This clonotype was obtained from a man aged 50-60 years with glioma. The chain uses TRBV2 and TRBJ1-5; maybe TRBD1 (5 bases). The sequenced sample was PBMCs, obtained from a glioma patient treated with radiotherapy, temozolomide or both. The CDR3 DNA sequence: TGTGCCAGCAGTTACCTAGTAGGGGGCAATCAGCCCCAGCATTTT. It specifies CASSYLVGGNQPQHF.